Following are 9 T cell receptor beta chains from one sample sequenced in a study of T cells in Graves' hyperthyroidism and ophthalmopathy. RNA transcripts were the template for amplifying TCR beta CDR3 regions. An initial round of RT-PCR targeting the TCR CDR3 relied on the HTBI primer set. TCRdb redid the calling of the multiplex PCR reads with MiXCR, one entry per CDR3 protein. Here the sample spans around 500,000 distinct CDR3 sequences, roughly 15% being singletons. Sequenced sample: blood. All receptors derive from a young woman with Graves' ophthalmopathy.

Ten or more counts support this clonotype. V and J are TRBV6-2 or TRBV6-3 and TRBJ1-1, with D perhaps TRBD1 (6 bases). The CDR3 is 17 residues long. Trimming removed 5 bases at V and 2 bases at J, with 21 bases between. Germline V gives CDR1 MNHEY, CDR2 SVGEGT. The DNA for the CDR3 is TGTGCCAGCAGTCCTCCGACAGGACGAATCCTTAACACTGAAGCTTTCTTT. Its translation is CASSPPTGRILNTEAFF.

The table lists this clonotype with a few counts. The rearrangement joins TRBV2 to TRBJ1-2, with D possibly TRBD1 on 5 matching bases. Trimming left V 7 bases short and J 2 bases short, with 20 bases between. CDR3 length equals 16 residues. Germline-derived CDR1 and CDR2 are SNHLY and FYNNEI. The CDR3 DNA sequence: TGTGCCAGCACCTACCGGGGCCTTCTCGGGAACTATGGCTACACCTTC. It translates to CASTYRGLLGNYGYTF.

This clonotype has a count of ten or more. The chain is built from TRBV3-1 and TRBJ2-5, with D hard to call. Trimming cost V 6 bases and J 1 base, with 12 bases left between them. In germline, CDR1 is LGHDT, CDR2 YNNKEL (reference sequence). The CDR3 sequence is 14 residues long. CDR3 in amino acids: CASSLNSRQETQYF. The CDR3 DNA reads TGTGCCAGCAGTTTAAACTCGCGCCAAGAGACCCAGTACTTC.

The chain recombines TRBV20-1 with TRBJ1-1, with TRBD1 matching over 10 bases. With V trimmed by 5 bases and J by 1 base, 4 bases remained unmatched. Germline-derived CDR1 and CDR2 are DFQATT and SNEGSKA (reference sequence). CDR3 size: 14 residues. CDR3 residues: CSARTGGRNTEAFF. Here the CDR3 DNA reads TGCAGTGCTCGGACAGGGGGACGGAACACTGAAGCTTTCTTT.

This clonotype occurred many times. The rearrangement links TRBV28 to TRBJ2-1; perhaps D is TRBD1 or TRBD2 (5 bases each). The V gene's germline CDR1 is MDHEN and CDR2 SYDVKM. The CDR3 length is 17 residues. With 7 bases removed from V and 7 bases from J, the gap between germline ends came to 26 bases. CDR3 nucleotide sequence: TGTGCCAGCACCCCCCTAGGGGACCGGCTAGAAGGTAATGAGCAGTTCTTC. This gives the protein CASTPLGDRLEGNEQFF.

As concerns this clonotype: A read error may explain this, as a much larger clone is one base away. The chain links TRBV24-1 to TRBJ2-3, with 7 positions matching TRBD1. The germline V gene encodes CDR1 KGHDR and CDR2 SFDVKD. CDR3 length equals 12 residues. CDR3: CATKGGTDAQYF. The DNA for the CDR3 is TGTGCCACCAAAGGGGGCACAGATGCGCAGTATTTT.

The chain joins TRBV4-2 to TRBJ2-2; maybe TRBD1 (7 bases). V was pared by 1 base and J by 3 bases, with 15 bases between. The germline V gene encodes CDR1 LGHNA and CDR2 YNFKEQ. The CDR3 runs 17 residues. This chain's CDR3 is CASSQGVDRDYTGELFF. CDR3 in DNA: TGTGCCAGCAGCCAAGGCGTTGACAGGGACTACACCGGGGAGCTGTTTTTT.

This clonotype came up many times. This chain links TRBV2 with TRBJ2-7; D possibly uses TRBD1 or TRBD2 (6 bases each). Trimming removed 7 bases from V and 5 bases from J, with 18 bases in between. There are 14 residues in the CDR3. Germline CDR1 SNHLY, CDR2 FYNNEI. CDR3 DNA: TGTGCCAGCACCCAAGGGGGGACCAACCACGAGCAGTACTTC. It specifies CASTQGGTNHEQYF.

The V gene is TRBV28, the J gene TRBJ2-7; 10 bases match TRBD2. The CDR3 is 15 residues long. Germline-derived CDR1 and CDR2 are MDHEN and SYDVKM. V was pared by 6 bases and J by 2 bases, with 7 bases of the junction left unmatched. CDR3 in amino acids: CASRSKREGTYEQYF. The DNA of the CDR3 is TGTGCCAGCAGGTCGAAGCGGGAGGGCACCTACGAGCAGTACTTC.